This TCR beta chain was identified during a study of cytomegalovirus exposure and HLA in healthy donors. Whole-study results and caveats: A prior analysis recorded that most TCR beta V segments were productive about 87% or about 30% of the time.

As to this clone: Its target is not known.

In the PCR, 60 Vbeta and 13 Jbeta primers were used. The table came from immunoSEQ multiplex PCR; TCRdb's copy has only in-frame clones and leaves some out. The sample records under 110,000 clones, around four fifths being singletons. The CDR3 loop spans 15 amino acids. The germline CDR1 and CDR2 sequences are LNHDA and SQIVND (reference sequence). V shed 8 bases and J shed 8 bases, with 21 bases lying between them. Specimen: PBMCs. The rearrangement uses TRBV19 and TRBJ1-4; no clear D gene. The receptor's source is a middle-aged man in good health and CMV-seronegative. The DNA of the CDR3 is TGTGCCAGTGGTCGAGAGTCAGGCCCGGGGGAAAAACTGTTTTTT. This codes for CASGRESGPGEKLFF.